This TCR beta chain was identified during a study of blood T cells in healthy people across ages. This clonotype was seen ten or more times. Between the trimmed V and J ends, which lost 5 bases and 0 bases, there was a span of 7 bases. The CDR3 is 13 residues long. Germline V gene data show CDR1 as SQVTM and CDR2 as ANQGSEA. Individuals who donated were healthy Caucasians from Russia aged about 6 to 100. Then a second PCR, running roughly 6 to 12 cycles, was carried out with a sample-barcoded 5' primer and a J-beta primer mix. TCRdb re-called the 5' RACE reads with MiXCR, one entry per CDR3 protein. The sample consists of more than 1,000,000 distinct CDR3 sequences, roughly a quarter of them appearing once. The same data also went into a second study, on T cells of mothers and their children.

The sample consisted of blood. This clonotype was sampled from a girl aged 2 to 10 in good health. V is TRBV29-1 and J is TRBJ1-4; unclear D gene. The CDR3 nucleotides read TGCAGCGTTCGGTTTGCAACTAATGAAAAACTGTTTTTT. Protein sequence: CSVRFATNEKLFF. The full variable domain, rest sourced from reference TRBV29-1 and TRBJ1-4, is SAVISQKPSRDICQRGTSLTIQCQVDSQVTMMFWYRQQPGQSLTLIATANQGSEATYESGFVIDKFPISRPNLTFSTLTVSNMSPEDSSIYLCSVRFATNEKLFFGSGTQLSVL.